This TCR beta chain originates from a study of CD8+CD57+ T cells in acquired aplastic anemia. Findings and caveats of the study: Between the patient and control groups, CD8+ Simpson's diversity did not differ significantly. Sharing between patients and controls was observed for twenty-nine CD8+ CDR3 sequences.

With V trimmed by 6 bases and J by 2 bases, 18 bases remained unmatched. Germline CDR1 reads SQVTM; CDR2 reads ANQGSEA. The CDR3 length is 17 residues. Comments on this clonotype: The antigen is unknown.

The template used for profiling TCR beta VDJ and CDR3 was genomic DNA. A single record per CDR3 protein comes from TCRdb applying MiXCR to the reads. The table lists 50,000 to 65,000 distinct CDR3 sequences, around 50% of them singletons, with around 15% in the top ten. Patients picked for sequencing had shown CD8+CD57+ cell expansion detected by flow cytometry. The patients all had a severe acquired aplastic anemia diagnosis. No therapy was given to patients before blood sampling. This receptor was obtained from a human donor with aplastic anemia. This chain joins TRBV29-1 and TRBJ1-1, with TRBD1 matching over 7 bases. Input material: sorted CD4+, CD8+, or CD8+CD57+ T cells (not recorded which) from PBMCs. The CDR3: CSVAKRQGRQTNTEAFF. The CDR3 coding sequence is TGCAGCGTCGCTAAGAGACAGGGCCGCCAAACCAACACTGAAGCTTTCTTT.